This passage covers 22 T cell receptor beta chains from one sample sequenced in a study of molecular identifiers for immune sequencing clone quantification. TCRdb itself ran the PCR reads through MiXCR, one entry per CDR3 protein. The sample holds roughly 320,000 distinct CDR3 sequences, about a fifth seen once. Sample: naive CD8+ T cells from blood, with Jurkat cell RNA spiked in. Noted subset: FACS-sorted CD8+CD4-CCR7+CD45RA+ naive T cells. These receptors were taken from a human donor in good health. Some libraries in this study had Jurkat cell RNA spiked in.

This clonotype was observed at least ten times. The gene calls are TRBV14 and TRBJ2-7; D may be TRBD1 (6 bases). This CDR3 contains 15 residues. V was cut by 4 bases and J by 2 bases, with 15 bases left in between. Germline CDR1 is SGHDN and CDR2 is FVKESK. The CDR3 reads CASSLSGTWPYEQYF. The CDR3 DNA sequence: TGTGCCAGCAGCCTTTCCGGGACATGGCCCTACGAGCAGTACTTC.

This clonotype was detected many times. J is TRBJ2-2 and V is TRBV29-1; D could derive from TRBD1 or TRBD2 (5 bases each). Trimming cost V 8 bases and J 1 base, with 11 bases left between them. Germline values: CDR1 SQVTM, CDR2 ANQGSEA. The CDR3 contains 13 residues. The CDR3 is CSFRDGNTGELFF. The DNA for the CDR3 is TGCAGCTTCCGGGACGGGAACACCGGGGAGCTGTTTTTT.

This chain joins TRBV4-3 and TRBJ2-1; D ambiguous. Germline CDR1 LGHNA, CDR2 YSLEER. The length of the CDR3 is 16 residues. V lost 0 bases and J lost 4, with 13 bases in between. The CDR3, as DNA: TGCGCCAGCAGCCAAGATCAATTTCCCCTATACAATGAGCAGTTCTTC. It is translated as CASSQDQFPLYNEQFF.

This clonotype came up many times. The rearrangement uses TRBV12-3 or TRBV12-4 and TRBJ2-5, with 11 bases matching TRBD1. The CDR3 is 14 amino acids. The ends lost 4 bases at V and 6 bases at J; junction bases unmatched: 4. CDR3 DNA: TGTGCCAGCAGTTCGGGACAGGGGGTAAAGACCCAGTACTTC. It is translated as CASSSGQGVKTQYF.

The V gene is TRBV25-1, the J gene TRBJ2-7; 7 nucleotides match TRBD1. Germline-derived CDR1 and CDR2 are MGHDK and SYGVNS. V shed 6 bases and J 5 bases; nucleotides not matched to a gene: 19. The CDR3 runs to 17 residues. The CDR3 DNA sequence: TGTGCCAGCAGACAACGTGCCGGGGACAGAATGGGCCACGAGCAGTACTTC. Protein sequence: CASRQRAGDRMGHEQYF.

This clonotype was recorded at least ten times. J is TRBJ2-7 and V is TRBV19, with D maybe TRBD2 (6 bases). Trimming left V 1 base short and J 2 bases short, with 6 bases between. The CDR3 is 13 amino acids. The germline CDR1 and CDR2 sequences are LNHDA and SQIVND (reference sequence). CDR3 sequence reads: CASSIAGAYEQYF. The CDR3 nucleotides read TGTGCCAGTAGTATAGCGGGAGCCTACGAGCAGTACTTC.

Comments on this clonotype: A much larger clone differs from this one at a single base, so this may be a read error. V and J are TRBV7-9 and TRBJ2-3; tentatively, D is TRBD1 (6 bases). The CDR3 has 15 amino acids. Germline loops: CDR1 SEHNR, CDR2 FQNEAQ (reference sequence). The germline V and J ends were trimmed by 7 bases and 2 bases, with 16 bases remaining between them. This CDR3 reads CASTSQGSITDTQYF. The CDR3 nucleotides are TGTGCCAGCACCTCCCAGGGGTCCATCACAGATACGCAGTATTTT.

This clonotype came up many times. The V gene is TRBV18, the J gene TRBJ1-1; no clear D. Germline-derived CDR1 and CDR2 are KGHSH and LQKENI. This CDR3 comprises 19 residues. Trimming left V 8 bases short and J 5 bases short, with 33 bases between. Here the CDR3 DNA reads TGTGCCAGCGTCACGTCGTCTTCCAGAGCCGTAATTGGAGGAACTGAAGCTTTCTTT. As protein: CASVTSSSRAVIGGTEAFF.

This clonotype appeared many times. The chain links TRBV7-9 to TRBJ2-4, with D unclear. Trimming removed 5 bases at V and 0 bases at J, with 14 bases between. The CDR3 is made up of 16 amino acids. From germline, CDR1 is SEHNR and CDR2 FQNEAQ (reference sequence). This CDR3 reads CASSVGGTLAKNIQYF. The CDR3 bases are TGTGCCAGCAGCGTCGGTGGTACTCTAGCCAAAAACATTCAGTACTTC.

This clonotype was seen ten or more times. The chain is built from TRBV7-9 and TRBJ2-7; TRBD1 matches 9 bases. Losses at the gene ends were 5 bases for V and 3 bases for J; bases not matched to a gene: 5. CDR1 SEHNR and CDR2 FQNEAQ come from the germline V gene (reference sequence). This CDR3 comprises 14 residues. The CDR3 DNA follows: TGTGCCAGCAGCCCCCGGACAGGGGACTACGAGCAGTACTTC. Translated, it gives CASSPRTGDYEQYF.

The rearrangement uses TRBV27 and TRBJ2-3, with a possible D match to TRBD1 (5 bases). Trimming took 4 bases from V and 0 from J, leaving 23 bases between them. The CDR3 covers 19 residues. Germline V lookup: CDR1 MNHEY, CDR2 SMNVEV (reference sequence). The chain's CDR3 is CASSSIDIGAGYSTDTQYF. The CDR3 DNA is TGTGCCAGCAGTTCCATCGACATTGGGGCTGGGTATAGCACAGATACGCAGTATTTT.

This clonotype was seen at least ten times. CDR3 region: CASSIPFWGNQPQHF. The CDR3 coding sequence is TGTGCCAGCAGCATACCGTTTTGGGGCAATCAGCCCCAGCATTTT. The gene calls are TRBV21-1 and TRBJ1-5. TRBV21-1 is annotated as a pseudogene. This CDR3 comprises 15 residues.

This chain uses TRBV21-1 with TRBJ2-7; the table names TRBD1, a call not compared with the DNA. TRBV21-1 is a listed pseudogene. The CDR3 consists of 12 residues. This CDR3 is CARGTGGYEQYF. CDR3 sequence (DNA): TGTGCCAGAGGGACAGGGGGCTACGAGCAGTACTTC.

This clonotype was seen at least ten times. This chain links TRBV29-1 with TRBJ2-5; a possible D gene is TRBD1 (6 bases). Germline V lookup: CDR1 SQVTM, CDR2 ANQGSEA. V lost 3 bases to trimming and J lost 5 bases, with 19 bases between them. This CDR3 has 15 amino acids. The CDR3 DNA follows: TGCAGCGTTGAGGGGGCTAGGCAACAGCGGGAGACCCAGTACTTC. This gives the protein CSVEGARQQRETQYF.

This clonotype appeared a few times. The V gene is TRBV6-2 or TRBV6-3, the J gene TRBJ2-5; the match to TRBD2 covers 8 bases. The CDR3 runs 22 residues. V lost 2 bases and J lost 1; bases outside the gene matches: 24. Per germline, CDR1 MNHEY and CDR2 SVGEGT. In nucleotides, the CDR3 is TGTGCCAGCAGTTACGAGGCGAGCGGGGGAATTTACCTAACGTCCTTCCAAGAGACCCAGTACTTC. This codes for CASSYEASGGIYLTSFQETQYF.

Ten or more counts support this clonotype. This chain joins TRBV6-4 and TRBJ2-7; D might be TRBD1 or TRBD2, each matching 5 bases. The CDR3 totals 15 residues. The germline V gene encodes CDR1 MRHNA and CDR2 SNTAGT. Trimming removed 6 bases at V and 4 bases at J, with 19 bases between. The CDR3 nucleotides read TGTGCCAGCAGCGGAGTGTTCGGGGCCAGATACGAGCAGTACTTC. Encoded protein: CASSGVFGARYEQYF.

Of note for this clonotype: It may be a read error: a sequence one base away is much more abundant. This chain uses TRBV4-3 with TRBJ2-3; TRBD2 is a possible D gene (5 bases). This CDR3 is built from 15 residues. The V end lost 2 bases, the J end lost 1 base, and 10 bases lay between the germline ends. In germline, CDR1 is LGHNA, CDR2 YSLEER. The CDR3 DNA reads as TGCGCCAGCAGCCAATCAGCGGTTGGCACAGATACGCAGTATTTT. This gives the protein CASSQSAVGTDTQYF.

This clonotype was counted at least ten times. The V gene is TRBV2, the J gene TRBJ2-2; TRBD2 agrees at 7 bases. The CDR3 loop spans 17 amino acids. With V trimmed by 1 base and J by 8 bases, 13 bases remained unmatched. Germline V CDR1 and CDR2: SNHLY, FYNNEI. CDR3 in DNA: TGTGCCAGCAGTGAAGGGCGTCTAGCGGTCTACCTGGGGGAGCTGTTTTTT. It translates to CASSEGRLAVYLGELFF.

For this clonotype: A clone one base away is much larger, so this may be a read error. CDR3 bases: TGTGCCAGCAGCTTAGCGGGGGGGCTTTTAGGTACGCAGTATTTT. Its translation is CASSLAGGLLGTQYF. This chain joins TRBV7-2 and TRBJ2-3, with D possibly being TRBD2 (7 bases). The V and J ends lost 0 bases and 8 bases respectively, with 15 bases between them. CDR1 and CDR2 from the germline V gene are SGHTA and FQGNSA. The length of the CDR3 is 15 residues.

This clonotype was counted between two and nine times. J is TRBJ2-3 and V is TRBV12-3 or TRBV12-4; maybe TRBD1 (6 bases). This CDR3 has 14 amino acids. V was clipped by 3 bases and J by 3 bases, with 10 bases between them. CDR3 residues: CASSFQGQTDTQYF. The CDR3, as DNA: TGTGCCAGCAGTTTTCAGGGGCAGACAGATACGCAGTATTTT.

This clonotype was found many times. J is TRBJ1-5 and V is TRBV5-5; no clear D gene. Trimming took 5 bases from V and 0 from J, leaving 15 bases between them. The CDR3 is 16 residues long. Germline V gene lookup returns CDR1 SGHKS and CDR2 YYEKEE (reference sequence). The CDR3 spells CASRPGPLLSNQPQHF. The CDR3 DNA reads as TGTGCCAGCAGACCCGGCCCCTTACTTAGCAATCAGCCCCAGCATTTT.

Many counts were recorded for this clonotype. CDR3 nucleotide sequence: TGTGCCAGCAGCCCAGGAACAGATTACACTGAAGCTTTCTTT. It specifies CASSPGTDYTEAFF. This chain links TRBV7-8 with TRBJ1-1; D ambiguous. Trimming stripped 5 bases from V and 3 bases from J, with 13 bases between. CDR1 is SGHVS and CDR2 is FQNEAQ in the germline V gene. CDR3 length: 14 amino acids.